The 30 T cell receptor beta chains below all came from one sample that was sequenced in a study of tumor-infiltrating lymphocytes in primary liver carcinoma. The input was 450 to 500 ng total RNA; TCR beta cDNA was made from it with a constant-region primer. The TCR beta library was amplified through three nested multiplex PCR rounds in a modified ARM-PCR procedure. The opening two PCR rounds, ten to eleven cycles each, paired TRBV1-TRBV30 forward primers with a C-beta reverse primer. A single record per CDR3 protein comes from TCRdb applying MiXCR to the multiplex PCR reads. The sample consists of 150,000 to 200,000 distinct CDR3 sequences, less than 70% of them appearing once. Blood RNA originated from unsorted whole blood, with germline DNA additionally extracted. The sequencing input was peripheral blood. Source of these receptors: a woman in her sixties or seventies with primary liver carcinoma and hepatitis B virus infection.

As regards this clonotype: This may be a read error, as it is one base from a much larger clone. The rearrangement links TRBV29-1 to TRBJ1-2; D may be TRBD1 (5 bases). Germline lookup yields CDR1 SQVTM and CDR2 ANQGSEA. This CDR3 has 13 residues. Here the CDR3 DNA reads TGCAACGTAGTTTTGGGGCAGAACTATGGCTACACCTTC. Protein sequence: CNVVLGQNYGYTF.

The rearrangement links TRBV30 to TRBJ2-1; 13 nucleotides line up with TRBD2. The CDR3 is 18 amino acids. Losses at the gene ends were 0 bases for V and 0 bases for J; bases not matched to a gene: 5. CDR1 GTSNPN and CDR2 SVGIG come from the germline V gene (reference sequence). The CDR3 spells CAWSVRTSGRSSYNEQFF. CDR3 nucleotides: TGTGCCTGGAGTGTAAGGACTAGCGGGAGAAGCTCCTACAATGAGCAGTTCTTC.

Comment on this clonotype: One end of the junction is discordant with germline, which a read error may explain. The chain recombines TRBV10-3 with TRBJ2-1; 9 bases align to TRBD2. The CDR3 consists of 14 residues. Per germline, CDR1 ENHRY and CDR2 SYGVKD. The CDR3 spells CAISFSGSYNELFF. For the CDR3, the DNA is TGTGCCATCAGCTTTAGCGGGAGCTACAATGAGCTGTTCTTC.

The CDR3 DNA reads as TGTGCCAGCAACTTCGGGCGGGAGCACACAGATACGCAGTATTTT. It translates to CASNFGREHTDTQYF. The genes are TRBV12-3 or TRBV12-4 and TRBJ2-3; 7 bases fit TRBD2. Trimming at V came to 7 bases and at J to 2 bases, leaving 9 bases not matched to a gene. This CDR3 comprises 15 residues.

This chain links TRBV28 with TRBJ1-4; 8 nucleotides agree with TRBD1. Germline V gene lookup returns CDR1 MDHEN and CDR2 SYDVKM. This CDR3 is built from 16 residues. Losses at the gene ends were 6 bases for V and 7 bases for J; bases not matched to a gene: 13. DNA for the CDR3: TGTGCCAGCAGACCCCATGGACAGGGTATAGGTGAAAAACTGTTTTTT. Amino acids: CASRPHGQGIGEKLFF.

This clonotype was found many times. This chain's CDR3 is CASSPGTPGYNEQFF. CDR3 coding DNA: TGTGCCAGCAGCCCCGGGACTCCGGGATACAATGAGCAGTTCTTC. The chain employs TRBV11-3 and TRBJ2-1, with D possibly TRBD2 on 6 matching bases. From germline, CDR1 is SGHNT and CDR2 YENEEA. The V gene lost 5 bases and the J gene lost 4 bases, with 15 bases spanning the gap. The CDR3 has 15 residues.

This clonotype was counted only a few times. A junction end diverges from the germline sequence, so it may reflect a read error. This rearrangement joins TRBV6-4 to TRBJ2-1; TRBD2 aligns across 16 bases. This CDR3 spans 17 amino acids. Germline V gene data show CDR1 as MRHNA and CDR2 as SNTAGT. CDR3 region: CASPPGTSGRAYSEQFF. The CDR3 nucleotides are TGTGCCAGCCCCCCCGGGACTAGCGGGAGGGCTTACAGTGAGCAGTTCTTC.

Regarding this clonotype: A read error may be the cause here, since a much bigger clone is one base away. V gene TRBV29-1 combines with J gene TRBJ2-3, with D possibly being TRBD1 or TRBD2 (5 bases each). The CDR3 covers 14 residues. Germline-derived CDR1 and CDR2 are SQVTM and ANQGSEA. The CDR3 loop reads CSVAPGRRTDMQYF. In nucleotides, the CDR3 is TGCAGCGTTGCCCCGGGACGGCGCACAGATATGCAGTATTTT.

This clonotype was counted once. This may be a read error: a much more frequent sequence differs by one nucleotide. The rearrangement joins TRBV7-9 to TRBJ1-5; 7 positions match TRBD1. The trim removed 3 bases at V and 11 bases at J, leaving 7 bases unmatched. CDR3 size: 13 residues. CDR1 and CDR2 (germline): SEHNR, FQNEAQ (reference sequence). CDR3 nucleotides: TGTGCCAGCAGCTTCGAGGGGGCCCAGTCCCAGCATTTT. Translated: CASSFEGAQSQHF.

This rearrangement joins TRBV11-2 to TRBJ2-3; 9 bases match TRBD1. CDR1 and CDR2 (germline): SGHAT, FQNNGV. The J segment lost 2 bases and the V segment lost 0 bases, leaving 6 bases of the junction unmatched. This CDR3 contains 17 residues. In nucleotides, the CDR3 is TGTGCCAGCAGCTTAGAGACTCGGACAGGGGTCACAGATACGCAGTATTTT. Protein product: CASSLETRTGVTDTQYF. Full variable domain (outside the CDR3, taken from reference TRBV11-2 and TRBJ2-3): EAGVAQSPRYKIIEKRQSVAFWCNPISGHATLYWYQQILGQGPKLLIQFQNNGVVDDSQLPKDRFSAERLKGVDSTLKIQPAKLEDSAVYLCASSLETRTGVTDTQYFGPGTRLTVL.

The V call is TRBV5-1, the J call TRBJ2-7, with 10 bases identical to TRBD1. The CDR3 sequence is 14 residues long. Germline V CDR1 and CDR2: SGHRS, YFSETQ. J gave up 2 bases and V 9 bases, and 8 bases lay outside the gene matches. The CDR3 DNA is TGCGCCAACACCGCCGGGACAGGGGCCTACGAGCAGTACTTC. It yields the protein CANTAGTGAYEQYF. The entire variable domain, with the rest obtained from reference TRBV5-1 and TRBJ2-7, is as follows: KAGVTQTPRYLIKTRGQQVTLSCSPISGHRSVSWYQQTPGQGLQFLFEYFSETQRNKGNFPGRFSGRQFSNSRSEMNVSTLELGDSALYLCANTAGTGAYEQYFGPGTRLTVT.

This clonotype appeared once. This may arise from a read error, as a much more abundant clone is one base away. The chain recombines TRBV6-6 with TRBJ1-2, with D maybe TRBD1 (5 bases). This CDR3 has 15 residues. Germline-derived CDR1 and CDR2 are MNHNY and SVGAGI (reference sequence). Trimming left V 10 bases short and J 2 bases short, with 20 bases between. The CDR3 coding sequence is TGTGCCACCACCCTTGACAGTTACTCCAACTATGGCTACACCTTC. It codes for CATTLDSYSNYGYTF.

As to this clonotype: The junction shows a germline mismatch at one end, possibly a read error. The DNA for the CDR3 is TGTGCCAGTAGTTTACCGCGGGACATGGTTAGGGAGACCCAGTGCTTC. Translated: CASSLPRDMVRETQCF. The rearrangement uses TRBV28 and TRBJ2-5; D possibly uses TRBD1 or TRBD2 (6 bases each). The CDR3 has 16 amino acids. The germline gives CDR1 MDHEN, CDR2 SYDVKM.

The CDR3 region has the DNA TGTGCCAGCAGCTTAGATCCCAGCGATAGGGGGACCCAGTACTTC. This gives the protein CASSLDPSDRGTQYF. The chain combines TRBV11-2 with TRBJ2-5, with a possible D match to TRBD1 (5 bases). Germline CDR1 reads SGHAT; CDR2 reads FQNNGV. This CDR3 has 15 residues. V lost 0 bases, J lost 7 bases, and 15 bases lay in between.

This clonotype was seen only once. This sequence may be a read error, since a much larger clone differs from it by one base. This chain connects TRBV6-6 to TRBJ1-2; D possibly corresponds to TRBD1 (5 bases). V lost 7 bases, J lost 6 bases, and 15 bases lay in between. CDR3 length: 13 residues. Per the germline V gene, CDR1 is MNHNY and CDR2 is SVGAGI (reference sequence). The DNA of the CDR3 is TGTGCCAGCAATACGGGGGGTGGGGATGGCTACACCTTC. This sequence encodes CASNTGGGDGYTF.

Concerning this clonotype: The CDR3 does not close with the conserved phenylalanine or tryptophan, likely indicating a read error. The J gene is TRBJ1-6, the V gene TRBV6-1; TRBD1 is a possible D gene (5 bases). The V gene lost 6 bases and the J gene lost 14 bases, with 11 bases spanning the gap. Per the germline V gene, CDR1 is MNHNS and CDR2 is SASEGT. The CDR3 has 11 amino acids. CDR3: CASRWRGALHL. The CDR3 DNA reads TGTGCCAGCAGGTGGAGGGGTGCCCTCCACCTT.

V gene TRBV6-5 combines with J gene TRBJ1-1; the D is unclear. CDR1 and CDR2 from the germline V gene are MNHEY and SVGAGI. This CDR3 comprises 14 residues. The V and J ends lost 0 bases and 6 bases respectively, with 11 bases between them. In nucleotides, the CDR3 is TGTGCCAGCAGTTACTCGTTCGGGAGGGCTGAAGCTTTCTTT. It translates to CASSYSFGRAEAFF.

With regard to this clonotype: A much bigger clone sits one base away, suggesting this may be a read error. The chain recombines TRBV29-1 with TRBJ2-5; perhaps TRBD1 as D (6 bases). CDR1 SQVTM and CDR2 ANQGSEA come from the germline V gene. This CDR3 is 13 amino acids long. V lost 4 bases and J lost 5, with 14 bases in between. The CDR3 loop reads CSVGGGGWETQYF. As DNA, the CDR3 is TGCAGCGTTGGAGGGGGTGGTTGGGAGACCCAGTACTTC.

About this clonotype itself: It may be a read error: a sequence one base away is much more abundant. The V gene is TRBV6-1, the J gene TRBJ1-2; D uncertain. Per the germline V gene, CDR1 is MNHNS and CDR2 is SASEGT. This CDR3 comprises 11 residues. Trimming shortened V by 7 bases and J by 8 bases, and 11 bases separated the two germline ends. CDR3: CASTPSWGYTF. The CDR3 region has the DNA TGTGCCAGCACCCCCAGCTGGGGCTACACCTTC.

For this clonotype: The junction shows a germline mismatch at one end, possibly a read error. The rearrangement links TRBV6-6 to TRBJ1-5; D call uncertain. There are 15 residues in the CDR3. Germline V gene data show CDR1 as MNHNY and CDR2 as SVGAGI (reference sequence). Here the CDR3 reads CASTTRGNGVQAQHF. CDR3 sequence (DNA): TGTGCCAGCACCACACGAGGTAATGGGGTTCAGGCCCAGCATTTT.

This clonotype was recorded many times. The DNA for the CDR3 is TGCAGCGTTGGGGGGGGGTTAGCGGGGACCAACGAGCAGTACTTC. This codes for CSVGGGLAGTNEQYF. This sequence joins TRBV29-1 and TRBJ2-7; 8 nucleotides match TRBD2. This CDR3 has 15 amino acids. From germline, CDR1 is SQVTM and CDR2 ANQGSEA. With 4 bases clipped from V and 5 bases from J, the junction kept 13 bases outside the gene matches.

This rearrangement joins TRBV29-1 to TRBJ2-3, with TRBD2 matching over 12 bases. Trimming took 1 base from V and 4 from J; bases not matched to a gene: 9. Per the germline V gene, CDR1 is SQVTM and CDR2 is ANQGSEA. The CDR3 length is 17 residues. CDR3 sequence (DNA): TGCAGCGTTGAAGGTCTAGCGGGAGGGCGGGGCGCAGATACGCAGTATTTT. Translated, it gives CSVEGLAGGRGADTQYF.

With regard to this clonotype: Germline and junction disagree at one end, which may indicate a read error. This chain joins TRBV5-1 and TRBJ2-5; D uncertain. This CDR3 spans 13 amino acids. CDR1 is SGHRS, CDR2 YFSETQ, per germline. The CDR3 spells CASMAQQQETRYF. CDR3 nucleotide sequence: TGCGCCAGCATGGCCCAACAACAAGAGACCCGGTACTTC.

This clonotype was recorded many times. This chain joins TRBV4-1 and TRBJ2-4, with 15 nucleotides matching TRBD2. Germline CDR1 is MGHRA and CDR2 is YSYEKL. V was pared by 4 bases and J by 0 bases, with 4 bases of the junction left unmatched. This CDR3 has 18 amino acids. The CDR3 protein is CASSRGLAGGLAKNIQYF. As DNA, the CDR3 is TGCGCCAGCAGCCGAGGACTAGCGGGAGGGCTAGCCAAAAACATTCAGTACTTC.

At least ten counts were recorded for this clonotype. The chain combines TRBV12-3 or TRBV12-4 with TRBJ1-1; TRBD1 might be the D (5 bases). The V end lost 7 bases, the J end lost 12 bases, and 30 bases lay between the germline ends. This CDR3 spans 16 amino acids. The CDR3, as DNA: TGTGCCAGCACCTTGATGGGGGGAGGCGTTAACGGAAGGTCTTTCTTT. It codes for CASTLMGGGVNGRSFF.

The chain recombines TRBV5-6 with TRBJ1-3; no definite D call. This CDR3 spans 16 amino acids. V lost 0 bases, J lost 4 bases, and 14 bases lay in between. Germline V CDR1 and CDR2: SGHDT, YYEEEE. The CDR3 spells CASSLADGVGGNTIYF. The CDR3 bases are TGTGCCAGCAGCTTGGCCGATGGGGTAGGCGGAAACACCATATATTTT.

A single count supports this clonotype. This sequence joins TRBV28 and TRBJ2-1, with 8 bases matching TRBD2. The CDR3 is 15 residues long. From germline, CDR1 is MDHEN and CDR2 SYDVKM. V shed 4 bases and J 2 bases; nucleotides not matched to a gene: 4. The CDR3 reads CASSYPTSAYNEQFF. In DNA, the CDR3 is TGTGCCAGCAGTTACCCGACTAGCGCCTACAATGAGCAGTTCTTC.

Of note for this clonotype: One junction end does not reproduce the germline sequence, and a read error may be involved. The chain employs TRBV11-2 and TRBJ1-1; D is undetermined. Germline CDR1 and CDR2: SGHAT and FQNNGV. The CDR3 totals 12 residues. CDR3 amino acids: CASSRAGADAFF. CDR3 DNA sequence: TGTGCCAGCAGCCGAGCAGGCGCTGATGCTTTCTTT.

Many counts were recorded for this clonotype. J is TRBJ2-4 and V is TRBV6-5; possibly TRBD2 for D (5 bases). This CDR3 has 15 residues. With 0 bases removed from V and 6 bases from J, the gap between germline ends came to 12 bases. Germline CDR1 and CDR2: MNHEY and SVGAGI. The CDR3 nucleotides read TGTGCCAGCAGTTACTCTCGGGGATCGGGAAACATTCAGTACTTC. Residues: CASSYSRGSGNIQYF.

The chain joins TRBV28 to TRBJ2-1, with TRBD2 as a possible D gene (6 bases). This CDR3 contains 21 residues. V was cut by 1 base and J by 3 bases, with 28 bases left in between. Germline V gives CDR1 MDHEN, CDR2 SYDVKM. The CDR3 nucleotides read TGTGCCAGCAGTTTATCCGGTCACCTTATATCGGGACTGGCAGTCTACAATGAGCAGTTCTTC. It codes for CASSLSGHLISGLAVYNEQFF.